The next 3 T cell receptor beta chains were all read from a single sample in a study of shared clonotypes between healthy human individuals. TCRdb's table, derived via immunoSEQ multiplex PCR, lists solely in-frame clones and lacks some. The profile shows just over 2,000,000 clones, 85% to 95% of them singletons. Input material: naive CD4+ T cells sorted from blood. Documented subset: CD45RA+ positively selected. Receptors were obtained from a young man in good health.

This clone was recorded only once. This chain uses TRBV5-6 with TRBJ2-5; D possibly corresponds to TRBD1 (5 bases). V lost 1 base and J 5 bases, leaving 12 bases between the germline ends. Looked up from germline, CDR1 is SGHDT and CDR2 is YYEEEE. The CDR3 runs 14 residues. CDR3 coding DNA: TGTGCCAGCAGCTTGAGGGTGGGGCGTGAGACCCAGTACTTC. As protein: CASSLRVGRETQYF.

This chain links TRBV11-2 with TRBJ2-7; D gene unclear. Germline CDR1 and CDR2: SGHAT and FQNNGV. Between the trimmed V and J ends, which lost 1 base and 0 bases, there was a span of 7 bases. The CDR3 extends over 14 amino acids. CDR3 DNA sequence: TGTGCCAGCAGCTTAGTCGGTATCTCCTACGAGCAGTACTTC. Its translation is CASSLVGISYEQYF. The full variable domain, completed using reference TRBV11-2 and TRBJ2-7, is EAGVAQSPRYKIIEKRQSVAFWCNPISGHATLYWYQQILGQGPKLLIQFQNNGVVDDSQLPKDRFSAERLKGVDSTLKIQPAKLEDSAVYLCASSLVGISYEQYFGPGTRLTVT.

The chain links TRBV27 to TRBJ2-7, with 7 bases lining up with TRBD1. CDR1 is MNHEY, CDR2 SMNVEV, per germline (reference sequence). V shed 5 bases and J 2 bases; nucleotides not matched to a gene: 9. CDR3 length: 15 amino acids. CDR3 in DNA: TGTGCCAGCAGTCGAATGGGGCAGGGGGCCTACGAGCAGTACTTC. It codes for CASSRMGQGAYEQYF.